The clone carrying this T cell receptor beta chain was observed a few times. J lost 5 bases, V lost 4 bases, and 10 bases had no gene match. This CDR3 is built from 16 residues. The V gene's germline CDR1 is SGHNT and CDR2 YENEEA. The sample comes from a study of blood T cells in healthy people across ages. Primed by a sample-barcoded 5' primer and a J-beta primer mix, a second PCR proceeded for about 6 to 11 cycles. TCRdb independently ran MiXCR on the 5' RACE reads; one entry per CDR3 protein. The repertoire includes 800,000 to 950,000 distinct CDR3 sequences, roughly 29% of them detected once, and about a tenth sits in the top ten. Another study also made use of these data, one on T cells of mothers and their children. That paper adds: Relative to unrelated pairs, biologically related mother-child dyads exhibited marginally greater, non-significant overlap.

The sequencing sample was made of blood. This TCR was sampled from a woman in her forties in good health. This chain uses TRBV11-3 with TRBJ2-1; TRBD2 matches 8 bases. The CDR3 DNA sequence: TGTGCCAGCAGCTCCAAAGCGGGGGCCCTAGACAATGAGCAGTTCTTC. Residues: CASSSKAGALDNEQFF.